Below are 18 T cell receptor beta chains sequenced from a single sample in a study of CD8 T cells in Susac syndrome. Reverse transcription used about 0.5 to 1 ug RNA and random hexamers. TCRdb fed the immunoSEQ multiplex PCR reads into MiXCR, producing one record per CDR3 protein. The sample carries 200,000 to 250,000 distinct CDR3 sequences, about 94% recorded once. The sample consisted of CD4+ T cells from PBMCs. These TCRs come from a human donor with Susac syndrome.

This clonotype was detected once. The chain couples TRBV20-1 to TRBJ1-5; D gene uncertain. V dropped 1 base and J dropped 0 bases, with 7 bases sitting between them. CDR3 length: 14 residues. Germline V lookup: CDR1 DFQATT, CDR2 SNEGSKA (reference sequence). The CDR3 is CSARAEYSNQPQHF. In DNA, the CDR3 is TGCAGTGCTAGAGCCGAATATAGCAATCAGCCCCAGCATTTT.

The chain carries TRBV3-1 and TRBJ1-6; TRBD1 might be the D (5 bases). Trimming removed 1 base from V and 9 bases from J, with 13 bases in between. The CDR3 contains 15 residues. Germline-derived CDR1 and CDR2 are LGHDT and YNNKEL (reference sequence). The chain's CDR3 is CASSQAGRASSPLHF. The CDR3 region has the DNA TGTGCCAGCAGCCAAGCAGGCAGGGCAAGTTCACCCCTCCACTTT.

The chain carries TRBV20-1 and TRBJ1-6, with D possibly being TRBD1 (6 bases). CDR3 length equals 17 residues. Trimming cost V 2 bases and J 7 bases, with 21 bases left between them. The germline gives CDR1 DFQATT, CDR2 SNEGSKA (reference sequence). The CDR3 is CSARPPGQPWGNSPLHF. CDR3 nucleotide sequence: TGCAGTGCTAGACCCCCCGGACAGCCCTGGGGAAATTCACCCCTCCACTTT.

This clonotype appeared once. The V gene is TRBV20-1, the J gene TRBJ1-2, with D possibly TRBD1 on 5 matching bases. With 2 bases removed from V and 7 bases from J, the gap between germline ends came to 17 bases. Germline assignment: CDR1 DFQATT and CDR2 SNEGSKA (reference sequence). The CDR3 is made up of 14 amino acids. The CDR3 protein is CSARPTAFTGGYTF. CDR3 nucleotide sequence: TGCAGTGCTAGACCCACCGCGTTCACAGGTGGCTACACCTTC.

The chain couples TRBV30 to TRBJ1-6; D is undetermined. Germline values: CDR1 GTSNPN, CDR2 SVGIG (reference sequence). CDR3 length equals 13 residues. Trimming cost V 1 base and J 7 bases, with 8 bases left between them. CDR3 bases: TGTGCCTGGAGTGGGGATACGAATTCACCCCTCCACTTT. As protein: CAWSGDTNSPLHF.

This chain joins TRBV10-3 and TRBJ2-6, with 9 bases matching TRBD1. The V segment lost 6 bases and the J segment 0 bases; nucleotides outside the gene matches: 3. CDR1 and CDR2 (germline): ENHRY, SYGVKD. There are 16 residues in the CDR3. Here the CDR3 DNA reads TGTGCCATCAGCGACAGGGGGTACTCTGGGGCCAACGTCCTGACTTTC. Its protein is CAISDRGYSGANVLTF.

The V and J genes are TRBV28 and TRBJ1-2; maybe TRBD1 (5 bases). In germline, CDR1 is MDHEN, CDR2 SYDVKM. This CDR3 region has 14 residues. Trimming removed 6 bases at V and 3 bases at J, with 14 bases between. The CDR3 reads CASRLPGGDYGYTF. For the CDR3, the DNA is TGTGCCAGCAGGCTCCCCGGGGGTGACTATGGCTACACCTTC.

This chain links TRBV6-5 with TRBJ2-2; possibly TRBD1 for D (6 bases). Trimming cost V 2 bases and J 6 bases, with 16 bases left between them. Looked up from germline, CDR1 is MNHEY and CDR2 is SVGAGI. CDR3 length: 16 amino acids. The CDR3 coding sequence is TGTGCCAGCAGTTACACGGCAGGGGTATGGTCCGGGGAGCTGTTTTTT. This translates into CASSYTAGVWSGELFF.

The J gene is TRBJ1-3, the V gene TRBV18, with a tentative D call TRBD1 (5 bases). Trimming pared 6 bases from V and 0 bases from J, leaving 15 bases between. Germline assignment: CDR1 KGHSH and CDR2 LQKENI. CDR3 length equals 16 residues. The CDR3: CASSSDIASSGNTIYF. CDR3 DNA: TGTGCCAGCTCGTCGGACATAGCGAGCTCTGGAAACACCATATATTTT.

The chain has TRBV20-1 and TRBJ1-1; 8 nucleotides align to TRBD1. This CDR3 is built from 13 residues. The germline CDR1 and CDR2 sequences are DFQATT and SNEGSKA (reference sequence). V shed 5 bases and J 3 bases; nucleotides not matched to a gene: 5. The CDR3 coding sequence is TGCAGTGCTCCAGGGGGCTTGTACACTGAAGCTTTCTTT. Translating it yields CSAPGGLYTEAFF.

The V gene is TRBV7-2, the J gene TRBJ1-4; 7 bases are shared with TRBD1. This CDR3 region has 13 residues. V lost 5 bases and J lost 6; bases outside the gene matches: 3. From germline, CDR1 is SGHTA and CDR2 FQGNSA. The DNA for the CDR3 is TGTGCCAGCAGCGTCGGACAGGATGAAAAACTGTTTTTT. Its protein product is CASSVGQDEKLFF.

V usage is TRBV20-1 and J usage is TRBJ2-3, with TRBD2 matching 14 bases. Losses at the gene ends were 6 bases for V and 6 bases for J; bases not matched to a gene: 8. Germline values: CDR1 DFQATT, CDR2 SNEGSKA (reference sequence). This CDR3 spans 15 amino acids. The CDR3 DNA sequence: TGCAGTGCCCCGAGACTAGCGGGGGGGCGGGATACGCAGTATTTT. Its translation is CSAPRLAGGRDTQYF.

CDR3 sequence: CASSPDEGNQFF. In DNA, the CDR3 is TGCGCCAGCAGCCCGGATGAGGGCAATCAGTTCTTC. The V and J genes are TRBV5-1 and TRBJ2-1, with a tentative D call TRBD2 (5 bases). Per germline, CDR1 SGHRS and CDR2 YFSETQ. Trimming pared 4 bases from V and 13 bases from J, leaving 15 bases between. This CDR3 comprises 12 residues.

The chain couples TRBV29-1 to TRBJ2-3; D is unresolved. The V and J ends lost 4 bases and 3 bases respectively, with 11 bases between them. This CDR3 comprises 13 residues. The germline V gene encodes CDR1 SQVTM and CDR2 ANQGSEA. The CDR3 bases are TGCAGCGTTGCCGCCGGAACAACAGATACGCAGTATTTT. This sequence encodes CSVAAGTTDTQYF.

The V call is TRBV5-4, the J call TRBJ1-2; perhaps TRBD1 as D (5 bases). From germline, CDR1 is SGHNT and CDR2 YYREEE (reference sequence). The CDR3 has 15 amino acids. The germline V and J ends were trimmed by 1 base and 5 bases, with 15 bases remaining between them. The CDR3 sequence: CASSLTGRMFYGYTF. CDR3 DNA: TGTGCCAGCAGCTTGACGGGACGGATGTTTTATGGCTACACCTTC.

J is TRBJ1-6 and V is TRBV10-3, with 7 positions matching TRBD1. CDR1 and CDR2 (germline): ENHRY, SYGVKD. The CDR3 sequence is 11 residues long. J gave up 16 bases and V 3 bases, and 3 bases lay outside the gene matches. The DNA for the CDR3 is TGTGCCATCAGTGACGGACAGGCTCTCCACTTT. Translation: CAISDGQALHF.

The chain couples TRBV24-1 to TRBJ2-5, with D possibly matching TRBD1 (6 bases). In germline, CDR1 is KGHDR, CDR2 SFDVKD. This CDR3 comprises 14 residues. The V end was cut by 3 bases, the J end by 1 base, with 8 bases between. CDR3: CATSDPQGQETQYF. The CDR3 nucleotides read TGTGCCACCAGTGATCCACAGGGCCAAGAGACCCAGTACTTC.

The chain employs TRBV7-2 and TRBJ2-2; 7 nucleotides match TRBD2. CDR1 is SGHTA and CDR2 is FQGNSA in the germline V gene. V was clipped by 8 bases and J by 5 bases; unmatched bases: 5. The CDR3 runs 13 residues. CDR3 DNA: TGTGCCAGCGTGAGCGGGGTTACCGGGGAGCTGTTTTTT. Residues: CASVSGVTGELFF.